This T cell receptor (beta chain) was recorded in a study of T cell responses to AZD1222 COVID-19 vaccine. The study, taken as a whole, reports: Baseline seropositivity occurred in only a handful of AZD1222 recipients. Increased Spike-specific TCR breadth and depth were observed after two AZD1222 doses. White British people made up most donors, females outnumbered males, and clonal diversity was possibly underestimated.

The CDR3 sequence is 15 residues long. Germline assignment: CDR1 SGHNT and CDR2 YYREEE (reference sequence). Trimming took off 1 base at V and 4 bases at J, with 14 bases between the two ends. In the case of this clone: Its antigen is still unknown.

TCRdb's table, derived via immunoSEQ multiplex PCR, lists solely in-frame clones and lacks some. This sample has 90,000 to 100,000 clones, with approximately 88% found just once. The starting material was peripheral blood, obtained 28 days after the second AZD1222 dose. The receptor was derived from an adult who received the AZD1222 COVID-19 vaccine. The chain couples TRBV5-4 to TRBJ2-5, with D possibly TRBD1 on 5 matching bases. The CDR3: CASSLYWGVGETQYF. The CDR3, as DNA: TGTGCCAGCAGCTTGTACTGGGGCGTGGGAGAGACCCAGTACTTC.